This T cell receptor beta chain stems from a study of blood T cell repertoires in COVID-19. The V gene end was trimmed by 9 bases and the J gene end by 0 bases; junction bases not matched to a gene: 21. The CDR3 sequence is 20 residues long. Germline CDR1 reads MDHEN; CDR2 reads SYDVKM. Libraries were prepared by immunoSEQ multiplex PCR; TCRdb keeps only in-frame clonotypes and omits some of them. The profile covers about 89,000 clones, with roughly 80% appearing a single time and around a tenth taken by the ten largest. The V gene is TRBV28, the J gene TRBJ2-1; TRBD1 aligns across 9 bases. Sequenced sample: peripheral blood. This TCR came from a woman of 80 years or more with acute or convalescent COVID-19. CDR3 residues: CASSDPTPTGGKLSYNEQFF. The CDR3 DNA is TGTGCCAGTAGTGACCCTACCCCAACAGGGGGCAAACTCTCCTACAATGAGCAGTTCTTC.